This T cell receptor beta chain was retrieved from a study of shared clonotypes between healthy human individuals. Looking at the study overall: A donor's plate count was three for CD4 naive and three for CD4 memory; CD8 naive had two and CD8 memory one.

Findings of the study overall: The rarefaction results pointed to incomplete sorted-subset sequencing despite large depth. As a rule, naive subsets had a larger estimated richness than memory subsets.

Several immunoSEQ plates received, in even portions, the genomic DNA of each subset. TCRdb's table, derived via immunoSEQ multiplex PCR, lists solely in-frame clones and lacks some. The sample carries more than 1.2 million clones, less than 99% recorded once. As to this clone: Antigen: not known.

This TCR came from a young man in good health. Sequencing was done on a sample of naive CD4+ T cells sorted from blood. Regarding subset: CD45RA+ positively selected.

The CDR3 nucleotides read TGTGCCAGCAGTTACGGCGGTTTAATGTCTGTCGAGCAGTACTTC. It specifies CASSYGGLMSVEQYF. V is TRBV6-5 and J is TRBJ2-7; D is unclear. Germline V lookup: CDR1 MNHEY, CDR2 SVGAGI. V was clipped by 2 bases and J by 6 bases, with 17 bases between them. The CDR3 length is 15 residues.